This T cell receptor beta chain is from a study of blood T cells in healthy people across ages. Germline-derived CDR1 and CDR2 are SGHAT and FQNNGV. Trimming at V came to 8 bases and at J to 0 bases, leaving 3 bases not matched to a gene. The CDR3 has 15 amino acids. Primers used in a second PCR of roughly 6 to 12 cycles were a sample-barcoded 5' primer and a J-beta primer mix. TCRdb reprocessed the 5' RACE reads via MiXCR and lists one record per CDR3 protein. The sample carries roughly 800,000 distinct CDR3 sequences, around 25% recorded once. These same data were also listed under a study on T cells of mothers and their children. That publication notes: Primer M1S, used in the second PCR, introduced sample barcodes and 2-4 random nucleotides.

The sample was blood. This rearrangement joins TRBV11-2 to TRBJ2-2, with 10 bases identical to TRBD2. The clonotype comes from a boy between 5 and 17 years old in good health. The CDR3 loop is CASVGLAANTGELFF. CDR3 coding DNA: TGTGCCAGCGTCGGACTAGCGGCGAACACCGGGGAGCTGTTTTTT.